Shown below are 23 T cell receptor beta chains from a single sample sequenced in a study of blood T cell repertoires in COVID-19. Profiling relied on immunoSEQ multiplex PCR, and the TCRdb table lists in-frame clones only, not all of them. This table holds hundreds of thousands of clones, roughly 91% found once. Input material: PBMCs or T cells enriched from blood (not recorded which). The source is a woman aged 50 to 60 who had been exposed to COVID-19.

The chain carries TRBV3-1 (or the pseudogene TRBV3-2) and TRBJ2-7; 9 bases align to TRBD1. J lost 6 bases, V lost 1 base, and 7 bases had no gene match. Germline lookup yields CDR1 LGHDT and CDR2 YNNKEL (reference sequence). The length of the CDR3 is 15 residues. Here the CDR3 reads CASSQGGTGSGEQYF. In nucleotides, the CDR3 is TGTGCCAGCAGCCAAGGTGGGACAGGGTCTGGCGAGCAGTACTTC.

This clone was detected only a few times. This chain joins TRBV19 and TRBJ1-3, with D maybe TRBD1 (5 bases). Looked up from germline, CDR1 is LNHDA and CDR2 is SQIVND (reference sequence). CDR3 length: 15 residues. The V and J ends lost 5 bases and 0 bases respectively, with 11 bases between them. CDR3 DNA: TGTGCCAGTAGTGTTGGACAAGTCTCTGGAAACACCATATATTTT. Translation: CASSVGQVSGNTIYF. Supplemented by reference TRBV19 and TRBJ1-3, the full variable domain reads DGGITQSPKYLFRKEGQNVTLSCEQNLNHDAMYWYRQDPGQGLRLIYYSQIVNDFQKGDIAEGYSVSREKKESFPLTVTSAQKNPTAFYLCASSVGQVSGNTIYFGEGSWLTVV.

The genes are TRBV7-2 and TRBJ2-2; the D gene is possibly TRBD1 (5 bases). The CDR3 is made up of 16 amino acids. The germline V gene encodes CDR1 SGHTA and CDR2 FQGNSA. V shed 0 bases and J shed 2 bases, with 10 bases lying between them. CDR3 protein: CASSLAAGPNTGELFF. The CDR3 nucleotides are TGTGCCAGCAGCTTAGCGGCAGGGCCAAACACCGGGGAGCTGTTTTTT.

J is TRBJ1-1 and V is TRBV12-3 or TRBV12-4; a weak D match, TRBD1 (5 bases). Trimming pared 2 bases from V and 6 bases from J, leaving 10 bases between. There are 13 residues in the CDR3. Here the CDR3 reads CASSLLQASEAFF. The CDR3, as DNA: TGTGCCAGCAGTTTATTACAGGCCTCTGAAGCTTTCTTT.

As to this clone: A read error may account for a junction end that differs from germline. V gene TRBV9 combines with J gene TRBJ2-1; 8 bases match TRBD2. This CDR3 is 18 amino acids long. Germline loops: CDR1 SGDLS, CDR2 YYNGEE. The CDR3 nucleotides read TGTGCCAGCAGCGTAGAGGCTTTCGGGGGGGGCCCTTACACTGAGCAGTTCTTC. Its translation: CASSVEAFGGGPYTEQFF.

The chain employs TRBV7-8 and TRBJ1-4; 7 nucleotides line up with TRBD1. Per the germline V gene, CDR1 is SGHVS and CDR2 is FQNEAQ. Germline trimming cut 1 base from V and 5 bases from J; bases unmatched to any gene: 4. This CDR3 comprises 15 residues. In DNA form, the CDR3 reads TGTGCCAGCAGCTTAGTGGCAGGGGGAAATGAAAAACTGTTTTTT. It yields the protein CASSLVAGGNEKLFF.

V gene TRBV15 combines with J gene TRBJ2-5, with 8 nucleotides matching TRBD2. The germline gives CDR1 LNHNV, CDR2 YYDKDF (reference sequence). The CDR3 is 16 residues long. Trimming took 5 bases from V and 1 from J; bases not matched to a gene: 9. This CDR3 is CATSGPGLGSQETQYF. The DNA for the CDR3 is TGTGCCACCAGCGGGCCGGGACTAGGTTCCCAAGAGACCCAGTACTTC.

J is TRBJ2-3 and V is TRBV19; 8 nucleotides align to TRBD2. This CDR3 comprises 15 residues. After removal of 5 bases from V and 2 bases from J, the junction contained 6 bases not matched to a gene. CDR1 is LNHDA and CDR2 is SQIVND in the germline V gene (reference sequence). The CDR3 sequence: CASSLLAGYTDTQYF. The CDR3 DNA sequence: TGTGCCAGTAGTTTATTAGCGGGGTACACAGATACGCAGTATTTT.

This clone was detected a few times. The chain joins TRBV13 to TRBJ1-1, with 10 bases lining up with TRBD1. In germline, CDR1 is PRHDT, CDR2 FYEKMQ (reference sequence). The CDR3 length is 14 residues. The J segment lost 5 bases and the V segment lost 5 bases, leaving 5 bases of the junction unmatched. The DNA for the CDR3 is TGTGCCAGCAGCGCGACAGGGGGCTTAACTGAAGCTTTCTTT. Amino acid sequence: CASSATGGLTEAFF.

V usage is TRBV3-1 (or the pseudogene TRBV3-2) and J usage is TRBJ2-3; D is unclear. The V end was cut by 4 bases, the J end by 4 bases, with 12 bases between. This CDR3 is built from 14 residues. Per germline, CDR1 LGHDT and CDR2 YNNKEL (reference sequence). CDR3 loop: CASSPVGESDTQYF. CDR3 nucleotides: TGTGCCAGCAGCCCCGTTGGAGAATCAGATACGCAGTATTTT.

This clone was counted only a few times. The chain uses TRBV19 and TRBJ2-1; 11 bases are shared with TRBD1. With 5 bases clipped from V and 0 bases from J, the junction kept 3 bases outside the gene matches. CDR1 is LNHDA and CDR2 is SQIVND in the germline V gene (reference sequence). This CDR3 is built from 16 residues. CDR3 protein: CASSLGQGVSYNEQFF. CDR3 nucleotides: TGTGCCAGTAGTTTGGGACAGGGGGTCTCCTACAATGAGCAGTTCTTC.

The gene calls are TRBV3-1 (or the pseudogene TRBV3-2) and TRBJ2-1, with D possibly matching TRBD2 (6 bases). The CDR3 is made up of 15 amino acids. Germline CDR1 reads LGHDT; CDR2 reads YNNKEL (reference sequence). Between the trimmed V and J ends, which lost 3 bases and 6 bases, there was a span of 15 bases. CDR3 DNA sequence: TGTGCCAGCAGCCAGGGGACTGGCGTCCTCAATGAGCAGTTCTTC. Its translation: CASSQGTGVLNEQFF.

This clone came up once. The chain employs TRBV5-1 and TRBJ2-2; maybe TRBD1 (7 bases). The V gene's germline CDR1 is SGHRS and CDR2 YFSETQ. This CDR3 is built from 16 residues. Trimming removed 0 bases at V and 6 bases at J, with 15 bases between. CDR3 protein: CASSLGGTAHAGELFF. CDR3 bases: TGCGCCAGCAGCTTGGGCGGGACAGCTCACGCCGGGGAGCTGTTTTTT.

Of note for this clone: This sample also contains other DNA sequences that code for the same CDR3. The chain employs TRBV12-3 or TRBV12-4 and TRBJ2-7, with D tentatively TRBD1 (5 bases). The CDR3 is made up of 13 amino acids. V dropped 3 bases and J dropped 3 bases, with 9 bases sitting between them. CDR3 in amino acids: CASSLGQGYEQYF. The CDR3 DNA reads as TGTGCCAGCAGTTTGGGCCAGGGCTACGAGCAGTACTTC.

The V gene is TRBV4-1, the J gene TRBJ2-7; TRBD2 aligns across 7 bases. CDR1 and CDR2 from the germline V gene are MGHRA and YSYEKL. V shed 0 bases and J 2 bases; nucleotides not matched to a gene: 4. The CDR3 spans 15 residues. CDR3 residues: CASSQDPGTTYEQYF. The CDR3 nucleotides read TGCGCCAGCAGCCAAGATCCCGGGACTACCTACGAGCAGTACTTC.

Worth noting for this clone: Compared with germline, one end of the junction differs, possibly owing to a read error. This chain uses TRBV9 with TRBJ1-2; weak D call: TRBD1 (6 bases). Looked up from germline, CDR1 is SGDLS and CDR2 is YYNGEE. This CDR3 region has 13 residues. The CDR3 region is CASSVEPGGHINF. The CDR3 DNA reads TGTGCCAGCAGCGTAGAGCCTGGGGGACATATTAACTTC.

The chain employs TRBV7-2 and TRBJ2-7; a weak D match, TRBD1 (6 bases). Trimming pared 4 bases from V and 3 bases from J, leaving 13 bases between. In germline, CDR1 is SGHTA, CDR2 FQGNSA. The CDR3 covers 14 residues. CDR3: CASSSSTGLYEQYF. CDR3 bases: TGTGCCAGCAGCTCATCGACAGGACTCTACGAGCAGTACTTC. The entire variable domain, with the rest obtained from reference TRBV7-2 and TRBJ2-7, is as follows: GAGVSQSPSNKVTEKGKDVELRCDPISGHTALYWYRQSLGQGLEFLIYFQGNSAPDKSGLPSDRFSAERTGGSVSTLTIQRTQQEDSAVYLCASSSSTGLYEQYFGPGTRLTVT.

The chain has TRBV6-5 and TRBJ1-2, with D possibly TRBD1 on 6 matching bases. The length of the CDR3 is 14 residues. Trimming cost V 0 bases and J 4 bases, with 9 bases left between them. Germline lookup yields CDR1 MNHEY and CDR2 SVGAGI. CDR3 sequence reads: CASSYSNRVYGYTF. CDR3 in DNA: TGTGCCAGCAGTTACTCGAACAGGGTCTATGGCTACACCTTC.

As for this clone: Mismatch with germline at one junction end may stem from a read error. The chain is built from TRBV7-8 and TRBJ2-5, with D unresolved. The germline V gene has CDR1 SGHVS and CDR2 FQNEAQ. This CDR3 spans 14 amino acids. Here the CDR3 DNA reads TGTGCCAGCAGATTAGGGTTTAGAAAAGAGACCCAGTACTTC. It encodes CASRLGFRKETQYF.

The gene calls are TRBV12-3 or TRBV12-4 and TRBJ2-1; 7 bases agree with TRBD2. The CDR3 has 13 residues. V gave up 5 bases and J gave up 7 bases; unmatched junction bases: 5. CDR3 coding DNA: TGTGCCAGCAGTACCGGGACTAAAAATGAGCAGTTCTTC. This gives the protein CASSTGTKNEQFF.

The chain carries TRBV2 and TRBJ2-7; 8 bases are shared with TRBD1. J gave up 4 bases and V 8 bases, and 13 bases lay outside the gene matches. The V gene's germline CDR1 is SNHLY and CDR2 FYNNEI. The CDR3 consists of 15 residues. The CDR3 region has the DNA TGTGCCAGCGGAGACACGGGACAGGTAGAATACGAGCAGTACTTC. The encoded protein is CASGDTGQVEYEQYF.

This chain connects TRBV7-9 to TRBJ2-7, with D possibly matching TRBD1 (6 bases). The CDR3 loop spans 15 amino acids. Between the trimmed V and J ends, which lost 5 bases and 6 bases, there was a span of 20 bases. Germline V gives CDR1 SEHNR, CDR2 FQNEAQ (reference sequence). CDR3: CASSRTGTPYAEQYF. The DNA for the CDR3 is TGTGCCAGCAGCCGTACCGGGACACCATACGCCGAGCAGTACTTC.

Only one count was recorded for this clone. The chain couples TRBV28 to TRBJ2-4; D may be TRBD2 (6 bases). In germline, CDR1 is MDHEN, CDR2 SYDVKM. This CDR3 has 14 residues. V was pared by 5 bases and J by 5 bases, with 13 bases between. CDR3 residues: CASSAPGVQNIQYF. The CDR3 region has the DNA TGTGCCAGCAGTGCCCCGGGGGTCCAAAACATTCAGTACTTC. The entire variable domain, with the rest obtained from reference TRBV28 and TRBJ2-4, is as follows: DVKVTQSSRYLVKRTGEKVFLECVQDMDHENMFWYRQDPGLGLRLIYFSYDVKMKEKGDIPEGYSVSREKKERFSLILESASTNQTSMYLCASSAPGVQNIQYFGAGTRLSVL.